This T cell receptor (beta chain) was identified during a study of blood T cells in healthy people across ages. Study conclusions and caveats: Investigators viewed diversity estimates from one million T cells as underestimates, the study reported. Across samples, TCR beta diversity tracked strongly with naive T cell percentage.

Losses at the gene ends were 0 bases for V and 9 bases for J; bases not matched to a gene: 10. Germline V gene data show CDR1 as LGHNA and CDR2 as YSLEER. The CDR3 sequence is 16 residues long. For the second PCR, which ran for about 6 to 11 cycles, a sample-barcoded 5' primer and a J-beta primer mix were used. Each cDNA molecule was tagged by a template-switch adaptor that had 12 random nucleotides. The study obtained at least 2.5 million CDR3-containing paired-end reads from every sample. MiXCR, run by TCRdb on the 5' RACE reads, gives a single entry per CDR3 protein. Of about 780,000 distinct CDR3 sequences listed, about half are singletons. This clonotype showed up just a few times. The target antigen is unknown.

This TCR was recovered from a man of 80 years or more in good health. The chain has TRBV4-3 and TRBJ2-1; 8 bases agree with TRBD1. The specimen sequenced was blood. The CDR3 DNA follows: TGCGCCAGCAGCCAAGATTGGCCAGGGGGCTCGGGTGAGCAGTTCTTC. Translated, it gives CASSQDWPGGSGEQFF.